The T cell receptor (beta chain) under discussion was sequenced for a study of human T cells and chemical hapten exposure. Study overall: Each week of the approximately 25-week study, patients had diphenylcyclopropenone applied to the scalp.

It was the library that attached unique molecular identifiers to individual cDNA molecules. TCRdb ran MiXCR on the RACE reads and lists one entry per CDR3 protein. Of 300,000 to 400,000 distinct CDR3 sequences listed, around 5.5% are singletons. General study results and limits: No alteration of TCRs above 1 in 1000 frequency was seen with DPC sensitization.

This clonotype has ten or more counts. The antigen is undetermined. V gave up 4 bases and J gave up 3 bases; unmatched junction bases: 12. The CDR3 consists of 17 residues. Germline-derived CDR1 and CDR2 are LGHNA and YNFKEQ. Time point defined: pre-sensitization, week 0. Treatment: therapeutic diphenylcyclopropenone sensitization with weekly scalp DPC. The origin of this receptor is a woman aged 45-65 years with alopecia areata. Some clones in this sample may be carry-over from other donors' samples. Sample: whole blood, taken in connection with sensitization to the hapten diphenylcyclopropenone (DPC). V and J are TRBV4-2 and TRBJ1-5; TRBD1 agrees at 7 bases. The CDR3 region is CASSPSEAGGFNQPQHF. CDR3 nucleotide sequence: TGTGCCAGCAGCCCAAGTGAGGCAGGGGGGTTCAATCAGCCCCAGCATTTT.